This T cell receptor beta chain was sequenced in a study of human T cells and chemical hapten exposure. Study information: Diphenylcyclopropenone doses were given weekly to the scalps of patients across the roughly 25-week study.

The time point: pre-sensitization, week 0. The treatment was: therapeutic diphenylcyclopropenone sensitization with weekly scalp DPC. Total RNA was isolated from whole blood that had not been fractionated. This clonotype appeared a few times. Its antigen is not known. V shed 4 bases and J 7 bases; nucleotides not matched to a gene: 4. The CDR3 totals 14 residues. MiXCR was run by TCRdb on the RACE reads, yielding one entry per CDR3 protein. The sample records 350,000 to 450,000 distinct CDR3 sequences, 5.1% being singletons. General study findings and limits: Higher patch test scores went with higher counts of PT1 expanded TCRs.

The specimen comprised whole blood, sampled in connection with sensitization to the hapten diphenylcyclopropenone (DPC). The receptor was isolated from a woman aged 45-59 years with alopecia areata. Some clones in this sample may be carry-over from other donors' samples. This rearrangement joins TRBV12-3 or TRBV12-4 to TRBJ1-2, with 12 bases lining up with TRBD1. The CDR3, as DNA: TGTGCCAGCAGTTGGGACAGGGGGCTCGGTGGCTACACCTTC. This sequence encodes CASSWDRGLGGYTF.